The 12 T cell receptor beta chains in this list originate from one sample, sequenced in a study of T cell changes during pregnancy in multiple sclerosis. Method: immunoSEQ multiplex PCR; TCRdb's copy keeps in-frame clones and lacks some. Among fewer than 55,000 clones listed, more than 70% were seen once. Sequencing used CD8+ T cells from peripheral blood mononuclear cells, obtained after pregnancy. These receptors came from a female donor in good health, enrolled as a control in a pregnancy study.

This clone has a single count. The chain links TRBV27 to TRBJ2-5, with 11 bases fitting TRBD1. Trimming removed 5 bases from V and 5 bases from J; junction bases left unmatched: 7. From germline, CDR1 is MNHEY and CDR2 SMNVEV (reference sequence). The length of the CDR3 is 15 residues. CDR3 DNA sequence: TGTGCCAGCAGTCCGTGGACAGGGGGCGCGGAGACCCAGTACTTC. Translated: CASSPWTGGAETQYF.

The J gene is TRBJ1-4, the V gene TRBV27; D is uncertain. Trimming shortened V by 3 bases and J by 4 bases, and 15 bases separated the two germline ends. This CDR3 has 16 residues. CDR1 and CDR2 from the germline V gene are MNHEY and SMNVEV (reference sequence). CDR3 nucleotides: TGTGCCAGCAGTTTTAGTTGGGCAGACCTTAATGAAAAACTGTTTTTT. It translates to CASSFSWADLNEKLFF.

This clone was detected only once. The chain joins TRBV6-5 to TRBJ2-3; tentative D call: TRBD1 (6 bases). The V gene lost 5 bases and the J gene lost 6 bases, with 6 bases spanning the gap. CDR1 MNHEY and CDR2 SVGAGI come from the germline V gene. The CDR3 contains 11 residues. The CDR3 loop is CASSRGDTQYF. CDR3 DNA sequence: TGTGCCAGCAGTAGGGGGGATACGCAGTATTTT.

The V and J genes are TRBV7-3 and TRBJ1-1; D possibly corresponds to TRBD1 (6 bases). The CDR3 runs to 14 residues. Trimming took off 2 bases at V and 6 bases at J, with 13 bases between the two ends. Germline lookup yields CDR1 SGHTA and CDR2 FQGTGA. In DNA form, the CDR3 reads TGTGCCAGCAGCTTATCTGACAGGAGCCCTGAAGCTTTCTTT. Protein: CASSLSDRSPEAFF.

Written as DNA, the CDR3 is TGTGCCAGCAGCCACGCGCAACCGGGCTACACCTTC. Protein sequence: CASSHAQPGYTF. This rearrangement joins TRBV7-9 to TRBJ1-2; unclear D gene. CDR3 length equals 12 residues. The germline V gene encodes CDR1 SEHNR and CDR2 FQNEAQ (reference sequence). With 5 bases removed from V and 8 bases from J, the gap between germline ends came to 12 bases.

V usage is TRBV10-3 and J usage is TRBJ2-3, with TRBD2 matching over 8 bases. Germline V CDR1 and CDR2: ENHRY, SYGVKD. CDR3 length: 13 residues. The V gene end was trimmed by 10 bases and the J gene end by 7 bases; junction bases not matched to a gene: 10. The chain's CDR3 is CASAGGSLYTQYF. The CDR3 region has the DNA TGTGCCAGCGCGGGAGGATCTCTTTATACGCAGTATTTT.

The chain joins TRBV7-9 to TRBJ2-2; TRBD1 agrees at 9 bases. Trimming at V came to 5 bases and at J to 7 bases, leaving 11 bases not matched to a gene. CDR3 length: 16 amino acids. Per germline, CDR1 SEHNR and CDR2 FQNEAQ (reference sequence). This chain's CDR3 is CASSHPGTGFGGELFF. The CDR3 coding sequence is TGTGCCAGCAGCCACCCCGGGACAGGGTTTGGCGGGGAGCTGTTTTTT.

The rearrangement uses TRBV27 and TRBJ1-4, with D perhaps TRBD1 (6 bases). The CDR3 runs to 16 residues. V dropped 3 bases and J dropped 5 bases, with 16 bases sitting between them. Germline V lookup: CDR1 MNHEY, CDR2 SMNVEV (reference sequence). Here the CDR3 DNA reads TGTGCCAGCAGTTTGGCCCGCGGGGGGCTGAATGAAAAACTGTTTTTT. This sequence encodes CASSLARGGLNEKLFF.

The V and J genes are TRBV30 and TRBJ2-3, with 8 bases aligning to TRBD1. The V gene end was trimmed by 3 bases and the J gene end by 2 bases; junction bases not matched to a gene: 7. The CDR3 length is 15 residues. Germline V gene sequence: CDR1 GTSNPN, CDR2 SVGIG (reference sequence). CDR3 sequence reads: CAWSPGTGYTDTQYF. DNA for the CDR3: TGTGCCTGGAGCCCCGGGACAGGTTACACAGATACGCAGTATTTT.

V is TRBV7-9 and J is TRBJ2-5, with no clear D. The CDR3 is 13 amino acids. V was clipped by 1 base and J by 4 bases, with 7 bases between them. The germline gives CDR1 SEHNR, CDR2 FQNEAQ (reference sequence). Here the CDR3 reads CASSLVSVETQYF. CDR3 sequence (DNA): TGTGCCAGCAGCTTAGTGTCCGTAGAGACCCAGTACTTC.

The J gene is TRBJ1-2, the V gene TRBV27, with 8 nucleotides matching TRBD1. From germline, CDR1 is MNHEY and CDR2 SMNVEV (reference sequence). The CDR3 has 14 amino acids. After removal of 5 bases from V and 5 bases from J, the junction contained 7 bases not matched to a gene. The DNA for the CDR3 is TGTGCCAGCAGTAGACAGGGGCTCGGTTATGGCTACACCTTC. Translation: CASSRQGLGYGYTF.

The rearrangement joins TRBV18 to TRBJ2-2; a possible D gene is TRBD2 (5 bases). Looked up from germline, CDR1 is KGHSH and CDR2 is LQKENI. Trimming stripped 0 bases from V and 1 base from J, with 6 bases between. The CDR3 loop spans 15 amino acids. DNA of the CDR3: TGTGCCAGCTCACCACCGGCGGGGAACACCGGGGAGCTGTTTTTT. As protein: CASSPPAGNTGELFF.